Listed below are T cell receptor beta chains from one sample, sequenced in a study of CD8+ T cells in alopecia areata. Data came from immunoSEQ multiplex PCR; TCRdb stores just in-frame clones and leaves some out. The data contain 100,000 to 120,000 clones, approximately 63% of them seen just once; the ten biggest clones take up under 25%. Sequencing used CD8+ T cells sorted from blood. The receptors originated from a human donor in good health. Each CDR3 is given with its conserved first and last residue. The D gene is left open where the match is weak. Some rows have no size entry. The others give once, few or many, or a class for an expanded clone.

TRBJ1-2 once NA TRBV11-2 TGTGCCAGCAGCGCTCCGGATGGCTACACCTTC CASSAPDGYTF
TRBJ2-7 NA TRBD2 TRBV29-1 TGCAGCGTATCGACTAGCAACTACGAGCAGTACTTC CSVSTSNYEQYF
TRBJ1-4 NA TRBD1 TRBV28 TGTGCCAGCAGTCTAGGGACAGGGGGCCTCGGGGAAAAACTGTTTTTT CASSLGTGGLGEKLFF
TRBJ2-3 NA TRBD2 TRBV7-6 TGTGCCAGCAGCCCCGCTTGGGGGCGGGGGGTAAAACGAGATACGCAGTATTTT CASSPAWGRGVKRDTQYF
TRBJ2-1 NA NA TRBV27 TGTGCCAGCAGTTTATGTAGGGGTTGTGAGCAGTTCTTC CASSLCRGCEQFF
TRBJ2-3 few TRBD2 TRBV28 TGTGCCAGCAGTTTCGAGCGGGCGGGGGTAGATACGCAGTATTTT CASSFERAGVDTQYF
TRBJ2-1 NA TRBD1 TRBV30 TGTGCCTGGATGGGGGGACAGGGAGCGATGTTCTTC CAWMGGQGAMFF
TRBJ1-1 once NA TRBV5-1 TGCGCCAGCAGCTTGGAGGAAATGAACACTGAAGCTTTCTTT CASSLEEMNTEAFF
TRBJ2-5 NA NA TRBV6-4 TGTGCCAGCAGTGACAAGCCCGGGACTGGGAAAGAGACCCAGTACTTC CASSDKPGTGKETQYF
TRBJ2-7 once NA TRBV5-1 TGCGCCAGCAGCTTGGGCGAGGGGCTTTCCTACGAGCAGTACTTC CASSLGEGLSYEQYF
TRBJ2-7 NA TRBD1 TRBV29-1 TGCAGCGTTGTAGGGACAGCGGATGGCGATTACTACGAGCAGTACTTC CSVVGTADGDYYEQYF
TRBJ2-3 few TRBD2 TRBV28 TGTGCCATCCTAGCGGAAGGAACAGATACGCAGTATTTT CAILAEGTDTQYF
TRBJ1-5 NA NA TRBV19 TGTGCCAGTAGGATTTTCGCCCCTCGGGCTGGGGGTAGCAATCAGCCCCAGCATTTT CASRIFAPRAGGSNQPQHF
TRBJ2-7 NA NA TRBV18 TGTGCCAGCTCCGGGTTGGGGCCATCCTACGAGCAGTACTTC CASSGLGPSYEQYF
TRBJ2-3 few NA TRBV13 TGTGCCAGCAGCCACACAGATACGCAGTATTTT CASSHTDTQYF
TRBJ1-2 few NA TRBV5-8 TGTGCCAGCAGCTTGGATCTTTACCCGACCGGGCTGGTGGACTATGGCTACACCTTC CASSLDLYPTGLVDYGYTF
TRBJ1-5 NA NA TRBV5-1 TGCGCCAGCAGCTCTACGCGGTTTGGCCCCCAGCATTTT CASSSTRFGPQHF
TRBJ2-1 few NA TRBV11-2 TGTGCCAGCAGCTTAACCCTCAATGAGCAGTTCTTC CASSLTLNEQFF
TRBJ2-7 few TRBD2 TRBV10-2 TGCGCCAGCGGGGCTAGCGGGCGACCCTACGAGCAGTACTTC CASGASGRPYEQYF
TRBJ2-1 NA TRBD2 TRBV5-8 TGTGCCAGCAGCACTACTAGCGGGCTTTACAATGAGCAGTTCTTC CASSTTSGLYNEQFF
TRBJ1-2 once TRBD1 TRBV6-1 TGTGCCAGCAGTGGACCGACAGGGGATATCGGCTATGGCTACACCTTC CASSGPTGDIGYGYTF
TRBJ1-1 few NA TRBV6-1 TGTGCCAGCAGTGAAAGGGAGAGCACTGAAGCTTTCTTT CASSERESTEAFF
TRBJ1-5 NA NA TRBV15 TGTGCCACCAGCAGAGTAGCGGCTGGGGCCCAGGGTCAGCCCCAGCATTTT CATSRVAAGAQGQPQHF
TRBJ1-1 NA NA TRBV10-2 TGCGCCAGCAGTGGAGGGACTAACACTGAAGCTTTCTTT CASSGGTNTEAFF
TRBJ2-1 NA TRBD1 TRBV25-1 TGTGCCAGCAGTGAAGCGGAGGACAGGGACAATGAGCAGTTCTTC CASSEAEDRDNEQFF
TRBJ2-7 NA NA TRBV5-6 TGTGCCAGCAGCTTGGGGGGGACCAACTACGAGCAGTACTTC CASSLGGTNYEQYF
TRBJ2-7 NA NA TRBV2 TGTGCCAGCGAATGGGAGTCCTACGAGCAGTACTTC CASEWESYEQYF
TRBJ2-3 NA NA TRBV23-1 TGCGCCAGCAGTCGTGGGAATAGCACAGATACGCAGTATTTT CASSRGNSTDTQYF
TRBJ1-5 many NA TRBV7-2 TGTGCCAGCAGCTTATTCCTCGACGGTCAGCCCCAGCATTTT CASSLFLDGQPQHF
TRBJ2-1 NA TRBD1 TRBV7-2 TGTGCCAGCAGCTTAGCGGGACAGGAGCAGTTCTTC CASSLAGQEQFF
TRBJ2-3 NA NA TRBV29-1 TGCAGCGTTGAGGTCGGGAAGAGCACAGATACGCAGTATTTT CSVEVGKSTDTQYF
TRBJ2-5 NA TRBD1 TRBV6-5 TGTGCCAGCAGTCGCGACAGGGGGCGTGAGGAGACCCAGTACTTC CASSRDRGREETQYF
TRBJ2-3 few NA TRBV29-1 TGCAGCGTCCTCGGTTCCGACACAGATACGCAGTATTTT CSVLGSDTDTQYF
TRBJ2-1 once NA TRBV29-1 TGCAGCGTTGACTCTAGGAGTATATACAATGAGCAGTTCTTC CSVDSRSIYNEQFF
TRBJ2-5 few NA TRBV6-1 TGTGCCAGCAGTGAAGCCAGGGGGGGGACTCAAGAGACCCAGTACTTC CASSEARGGTQETQYF
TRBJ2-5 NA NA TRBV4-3 TGCGCCAGCAGCTCCCCGTCTTCACAAGAGACCCAGTACTTC CASSSPSSQETQYF
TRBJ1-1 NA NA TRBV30 TGTGCCTGGAGTTTAGGAGCGAACACTGAAGCTTTCTTT CAWSLGANTEAFF
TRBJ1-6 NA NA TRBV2 TGTGCCAGCAGGGAAAATTCACCCCTCCACTTT CASRENSPLHF
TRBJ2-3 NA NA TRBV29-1 TGCAGCGTTGATCCCCTTACAGGGTCGTCAGATACGCAGTATTTT CSVDPLTGSSDTQYF
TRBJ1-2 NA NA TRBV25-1 TGTGCCAGCCTATCACAACAGGCGACCTATGGCTACACCTTC CASLSQQATYGYTF
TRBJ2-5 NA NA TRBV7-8 TGTGCCAGCAGCCCCTACGCGGCCACCGGCGGGCTTCTACAAGAGACCCAGTACTTC CASSPYAATGGLLQETQYF
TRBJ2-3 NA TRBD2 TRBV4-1 TGCGCCAGCAGCCAAGAATCTTTTAGCGGGAGCACAGATACGCAGTATTTT CASSQESFSGSTDTQYF
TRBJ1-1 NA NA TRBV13 TGTGCCAGCAGCTTAGCGGGGGGAATGAACACTGAAGCTTTCTTT CASSLAGGMNTEAFF
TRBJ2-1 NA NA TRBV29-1 TGCAGCGTTGTAAGGACATGGAATGAGCAGTTCTTC CSVVRTWNEQFF
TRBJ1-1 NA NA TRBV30 TGTGCCTGGAGTGACCTGTCCAGAGAAGCTTTCTTT CAWSDLSREAFF
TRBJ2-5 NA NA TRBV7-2 TGTGCCAGCAGCTTAGGGGGGGGCACGTACACCCAAGAGACCCAGTACTTC CASSLGGGTYTQETQYF
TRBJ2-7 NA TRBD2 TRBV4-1 TGCGCCAGCAGCCAAATTCGGGGGGGTCTTGTCGAGCAGTACTTC CASSQIRGGLVEQYF
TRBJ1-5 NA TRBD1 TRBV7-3 TGTGCCAGCAGCATTAAACCGGGACAGGGTAATCAGCCCCAGCATTTT CASSIKPGQGNQPQHF
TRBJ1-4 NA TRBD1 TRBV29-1 TGCAGCGTTGGACAGGGGGAACTGTTTTTT CSVGQGELFF
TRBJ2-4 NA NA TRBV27 TGTGCCAGCAGCACTGTCCCGAATGGGGCCAAAAACATTCAGTACTTC CASSTVPNGAKNIQYF